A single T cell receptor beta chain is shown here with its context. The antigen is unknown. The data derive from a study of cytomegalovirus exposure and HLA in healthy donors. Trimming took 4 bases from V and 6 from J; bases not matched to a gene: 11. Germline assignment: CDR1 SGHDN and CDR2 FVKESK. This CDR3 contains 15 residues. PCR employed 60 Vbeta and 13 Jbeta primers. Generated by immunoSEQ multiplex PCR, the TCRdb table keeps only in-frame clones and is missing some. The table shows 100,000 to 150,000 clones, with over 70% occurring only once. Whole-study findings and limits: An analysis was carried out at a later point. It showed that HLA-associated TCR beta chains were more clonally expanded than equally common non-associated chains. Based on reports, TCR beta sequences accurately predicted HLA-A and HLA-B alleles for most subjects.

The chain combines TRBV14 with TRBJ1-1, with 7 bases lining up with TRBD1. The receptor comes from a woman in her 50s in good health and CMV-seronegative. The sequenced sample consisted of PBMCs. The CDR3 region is CASSRAGLRGPEAFF. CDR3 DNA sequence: TGTGCCAGCAGCCGCGCAGGGTTGAGGGGGCCTGAAGCTTTCTTT.